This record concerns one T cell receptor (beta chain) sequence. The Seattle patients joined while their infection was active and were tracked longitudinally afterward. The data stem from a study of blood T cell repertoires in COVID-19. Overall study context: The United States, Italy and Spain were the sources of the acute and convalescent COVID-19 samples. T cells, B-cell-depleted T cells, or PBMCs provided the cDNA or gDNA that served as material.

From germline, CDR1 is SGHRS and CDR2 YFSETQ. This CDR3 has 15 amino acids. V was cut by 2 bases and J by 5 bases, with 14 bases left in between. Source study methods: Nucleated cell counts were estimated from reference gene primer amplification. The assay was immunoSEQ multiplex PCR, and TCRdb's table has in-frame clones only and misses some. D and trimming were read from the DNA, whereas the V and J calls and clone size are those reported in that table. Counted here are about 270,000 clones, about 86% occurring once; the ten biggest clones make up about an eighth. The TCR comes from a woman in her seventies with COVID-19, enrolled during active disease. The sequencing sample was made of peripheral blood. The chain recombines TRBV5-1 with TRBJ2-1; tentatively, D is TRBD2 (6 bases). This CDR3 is CASSFFGGYDNEQFF. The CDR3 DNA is TGCGCCAGCAGCTTTTTTGGGGGGTATGACAATGAGCAGTTCTTC.